Sequencing of this T cell receptor (beta chain) was carried out in a study of T cells in Graves' hyperthyroidism and ophthalmopathy. Uncontrolled infection, other autoimmune disease, pregnancy or lactation barred patients from enrollment. The PBMCs had their origin in approximately 10 ml of fresh peripheral blood. A remark on this clonotype: Its ends do not fully match the called genes, so a read error is possible.

It was RNA transcripts that yielded the amplified TCR beta CDR3 regions. TCR CDR3 regions were first amplified by RT-PCR with HTBI primers. TCRdb reprocessed the multiplex PCR reads with MiXCR, giving one entry per CDR3 protein. There are 130,000 or so distinct CDR3 sequences in the sample; 22% occur only once, and 60% to 80% lies in the top ten. Germline lookup yields CDR1 KGHSH and CDR2 LQKENI. The CDR3 is made up of 13 amino acids. The chain is built from TRBV18 and TRBJ2-1; no reliable D call. Sequenced sample: blood. The clonotype originates from a woman between 50 and 59 years old with Graves' hyperthyroidism that later progressed to Graves' ophthalmopathy. The CDR3 DNA is TGTGCCAGCTCACCAAGGTTGGCAGACGGCAGAGTCTTC. Amino acids: CASSPRLADGRVF.